The present TCR beta chain was sequenced within a study of T cells in Graves' hyperthyroidism and ophthalmopathy. The CDR3 has 14 amino acids. The junction had 7 bases not matched to a gene; V was cut back by 5 bases and J by 5 bases. This clonotype was recorded once. Antigen: not known. Graves' hyperthyroidism is called stable when ophthalmopathy does not progress within 18 months. The hyperthyroidism patients had all been newly diagnosed, and their disease duration was under 2 months. Their ages ranged from 18 to 65 years. Each 10 ml fresh peripheral blood draw supplied the PBMCs. Study-level results: Patients with ophthalmopathy were separated from those with stable hyperthyroidism by a 13 V-J model.

It was RNA transcripts that yielded the amplified TCR beta CDR3 regions. The primer set for the first-round RT-PCR of the TCR CDR3 was HTBI. TCRdb reanalysed the multiplex PCR reads using MiXCR and keeps one entry per CDR3 protein. Among about 420,000 distinct CDR3 sequences listed, about an eighth were seen once. V gene TRBV12-3 or TRBV12-4 combines with J gene TRBJ2-5; 8 nucleotides align to TRBD2. The sequenced material came from blood. This TCR was recovered from a woman between 18 and 29 years old with Graves' hyperthyroidism. The CDR3 sequence: CASSATSGGETQYF. The CDR3 nucleotides are TGTGCCAGCAGTGCCACTAGCGGCGGGGAGACCCAGTACTTC.